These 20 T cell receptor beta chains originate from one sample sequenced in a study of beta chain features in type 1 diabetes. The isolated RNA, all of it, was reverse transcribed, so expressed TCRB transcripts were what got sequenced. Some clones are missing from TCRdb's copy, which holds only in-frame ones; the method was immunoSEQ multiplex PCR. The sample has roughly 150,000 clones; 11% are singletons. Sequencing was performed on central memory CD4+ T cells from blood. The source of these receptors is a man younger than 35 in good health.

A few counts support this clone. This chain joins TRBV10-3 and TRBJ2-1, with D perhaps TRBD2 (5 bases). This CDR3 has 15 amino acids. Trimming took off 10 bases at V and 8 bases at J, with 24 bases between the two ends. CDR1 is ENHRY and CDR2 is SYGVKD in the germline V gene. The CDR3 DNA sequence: TGTGCCACCGTTTCAATAGCGCCGGGCGAGGATGAGCAGTTCTTC. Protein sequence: CATVSIAPGEDEQFF.

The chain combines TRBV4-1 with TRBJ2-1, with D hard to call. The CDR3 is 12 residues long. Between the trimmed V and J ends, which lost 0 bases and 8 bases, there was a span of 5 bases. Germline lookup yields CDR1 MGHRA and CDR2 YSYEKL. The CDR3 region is CASSQEGHEQFF. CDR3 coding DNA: TGCGCCAGCAGCCAAGAAGGTCATGAGCAGTTCTTC.

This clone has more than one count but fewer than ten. CDR3 DNA sequence: TGTGCCAGCAGCCTCCGGACAGGGGGCGTAGAGACCCAGTACTTC. It is translated as CASSLRTGGVETQYF. The chain is built from TRBV5-8 and TRBJ2-5; 11 bases line up with TRBD1. There are 15 residues in the CDR3. CDR1 SGHTS and CDR2 YDEGEE come from the germline V gene. The junction had 6 bases not matched to a gene; V was cut back by 4 bases and J by 4 bases. Full variable domain (missing parts from reference TRBV5-8 and TRBJ2-5): EAGVTQSPTHLIKTRGQQATLRCSPISGHTSVYWYQQALGLGLQFLLWYDEGEERNRGNFPPRFSGRQFPNYSSELNVNALELEDSALYLCASSLRTGGVETQYFGPGTRLLVL.

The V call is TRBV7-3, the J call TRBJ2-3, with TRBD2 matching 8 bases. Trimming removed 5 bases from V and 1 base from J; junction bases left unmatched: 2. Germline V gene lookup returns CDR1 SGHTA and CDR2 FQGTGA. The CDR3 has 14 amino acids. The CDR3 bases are TGTGCCAGCAGCCCGGGACTAGGCACAGATACGCAGTATTTT. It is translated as CASSPGLGTDTQYF. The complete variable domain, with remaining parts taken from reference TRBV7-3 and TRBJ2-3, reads GAGVSQTPSNKVTEKGKYVELRCDPISGHTALYWYRQSLGQGPEFLIYFQGTGAADDSGLPNDRFFAVRPEGSVSTLKIQRTERGDSAVYLCASSPGLGTDTQYFGPGTRLTVL.

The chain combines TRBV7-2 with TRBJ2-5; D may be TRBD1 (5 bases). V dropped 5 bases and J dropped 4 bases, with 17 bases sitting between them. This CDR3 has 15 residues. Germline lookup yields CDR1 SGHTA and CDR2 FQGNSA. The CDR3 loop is CASSPDSAGPETQYF. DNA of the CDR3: TGTGCCAGCAGCCCAGACTCAGCAGGGCCAGAGACCCAGTACTTC.

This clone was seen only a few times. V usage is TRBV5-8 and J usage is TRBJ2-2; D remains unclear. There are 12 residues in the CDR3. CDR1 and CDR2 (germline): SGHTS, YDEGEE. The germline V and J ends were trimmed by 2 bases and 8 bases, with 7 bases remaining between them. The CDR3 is CASSLLLGELFF. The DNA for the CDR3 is TGTGCCAGCAGCTTACTCTTAGGGGAGCTGTTTTTT.

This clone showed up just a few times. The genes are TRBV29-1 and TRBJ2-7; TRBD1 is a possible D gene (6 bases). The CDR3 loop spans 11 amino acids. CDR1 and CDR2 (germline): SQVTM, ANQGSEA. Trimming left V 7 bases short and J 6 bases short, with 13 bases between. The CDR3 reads CSATKQGEQYF. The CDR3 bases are TGCAGCGCTACAAAACAGGGCGAGCAGTACTTC.

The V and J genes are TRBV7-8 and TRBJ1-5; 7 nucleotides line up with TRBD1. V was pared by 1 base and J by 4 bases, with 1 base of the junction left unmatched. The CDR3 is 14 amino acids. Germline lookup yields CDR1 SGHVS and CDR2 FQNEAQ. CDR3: CASSLGDRNQPQHF. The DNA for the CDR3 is TGTGCCAGCAGCTTAGGGGACAGAAATCAGCCCCAGCATTTT.

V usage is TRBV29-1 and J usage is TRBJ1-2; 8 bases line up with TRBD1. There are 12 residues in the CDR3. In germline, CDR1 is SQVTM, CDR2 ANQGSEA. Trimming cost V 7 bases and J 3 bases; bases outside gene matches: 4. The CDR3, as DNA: TGCAGCGCCTTACAGGGGGACTATGGCTACACCTTC. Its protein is CSALQGDYGYTF. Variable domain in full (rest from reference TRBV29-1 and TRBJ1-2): SAVISQKPSRDICQRGTSLTIQCQVDSQVTMMFWYRQQPGQSLTLIATANQGSEATYESGFVIDKFPISRPNLTFSTLTVSNMSPEDSSIYLCSALQGDYGYTFGSGTRLTVV.

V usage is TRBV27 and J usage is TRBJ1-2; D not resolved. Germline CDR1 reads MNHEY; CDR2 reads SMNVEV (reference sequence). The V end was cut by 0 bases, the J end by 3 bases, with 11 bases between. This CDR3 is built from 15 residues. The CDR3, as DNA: TGTGCCAGCAGTTTATCGAACACGGCTTACTATGGCTACACCTTC. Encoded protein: CASSLSNTAYYGYTF.

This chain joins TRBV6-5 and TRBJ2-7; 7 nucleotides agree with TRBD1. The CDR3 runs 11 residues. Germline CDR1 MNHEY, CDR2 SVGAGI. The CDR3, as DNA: TGTGCAACGACAGGGTCCTACGAGCAGTACTTC. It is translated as CATTGSYEQYF.

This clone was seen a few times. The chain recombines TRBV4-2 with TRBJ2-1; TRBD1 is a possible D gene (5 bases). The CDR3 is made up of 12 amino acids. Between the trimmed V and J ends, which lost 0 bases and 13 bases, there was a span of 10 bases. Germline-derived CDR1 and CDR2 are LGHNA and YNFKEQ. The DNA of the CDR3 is TGTGCCAGCAGCCAAGATCGGTGGGGCCAGTTCTTC. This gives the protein CASSQDRWGQFF.

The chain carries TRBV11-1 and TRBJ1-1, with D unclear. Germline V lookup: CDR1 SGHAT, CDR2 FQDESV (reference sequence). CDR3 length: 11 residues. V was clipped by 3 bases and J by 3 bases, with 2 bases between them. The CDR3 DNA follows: TGTGCCAGCAGCTTTGACACTGAAGCTTTCTTT. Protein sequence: CASSFDTEAFF.

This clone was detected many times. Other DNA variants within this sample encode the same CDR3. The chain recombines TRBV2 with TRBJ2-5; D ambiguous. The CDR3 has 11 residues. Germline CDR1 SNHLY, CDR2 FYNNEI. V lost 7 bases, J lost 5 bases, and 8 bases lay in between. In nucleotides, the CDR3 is TGTGCCAGCACTCTCAGGGAGACCCAGTACTTC. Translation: CASTLRETQYF.

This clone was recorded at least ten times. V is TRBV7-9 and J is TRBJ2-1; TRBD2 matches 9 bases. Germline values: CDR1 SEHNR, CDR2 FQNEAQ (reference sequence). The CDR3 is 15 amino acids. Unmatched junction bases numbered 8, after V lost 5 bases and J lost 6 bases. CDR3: CASSPAGTSTNEQFF. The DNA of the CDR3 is TGTGCCAGCAGCCCGGCCGGGACTAGCACCAATGAGCAGTTCTTC. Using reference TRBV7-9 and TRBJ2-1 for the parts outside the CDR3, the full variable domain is DTGVSQNPRHKITKRGQNVTFRCDPISEHNRLYWYRQTLGQGPEFLTYFQNEAQLEKSRLLSDRFSAERPKGSFSTLEIQRTEQGDSAMYLCASSPAGTSTNEQFFGPGTRLTVL.

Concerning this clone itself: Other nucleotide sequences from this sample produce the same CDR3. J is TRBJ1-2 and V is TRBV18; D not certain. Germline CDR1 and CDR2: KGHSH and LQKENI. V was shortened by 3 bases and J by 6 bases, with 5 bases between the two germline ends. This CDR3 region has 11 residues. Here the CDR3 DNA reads TGTGCCAGCTCACCTTCAGATGGCTACACCTTC. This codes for CASSPSDGYTF.

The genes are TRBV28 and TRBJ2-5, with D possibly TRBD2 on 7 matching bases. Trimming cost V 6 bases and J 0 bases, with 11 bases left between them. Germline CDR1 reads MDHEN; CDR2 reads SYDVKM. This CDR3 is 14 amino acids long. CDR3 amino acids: CASSLGGHQETQYF. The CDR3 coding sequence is TGTGCCAGCAGCCTGGGGGGGCACCAAGAGACCCAGTACTTC.

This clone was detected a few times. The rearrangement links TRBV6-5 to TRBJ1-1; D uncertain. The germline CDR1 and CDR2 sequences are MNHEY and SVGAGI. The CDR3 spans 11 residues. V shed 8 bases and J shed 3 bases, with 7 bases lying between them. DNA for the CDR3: TGTGCCAGCTGGCGGTACACTGAAGCTTTCTTT. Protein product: CASWRYTEAFF.

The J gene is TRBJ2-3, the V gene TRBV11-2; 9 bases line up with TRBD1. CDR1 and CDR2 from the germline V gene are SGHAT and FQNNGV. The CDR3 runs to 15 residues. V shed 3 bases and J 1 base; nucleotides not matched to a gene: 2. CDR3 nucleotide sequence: TGTGCCAGCAGCTTGGGACAGGGAGGCACAGATACGCAGTATTTT. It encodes CASSLGQGGTDTQYF. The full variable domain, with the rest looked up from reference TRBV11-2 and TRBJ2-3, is EAGVAQSPRYKIIEKRQSVAFWCNPISGHATLYWYQQILGQGPKLLIQFQNNGVVDDSQLPKDRFSAERLKGVDSTLKIQPAKLEDSAVYLCASSLGQGGTDTQYFGPGTRLTVL.

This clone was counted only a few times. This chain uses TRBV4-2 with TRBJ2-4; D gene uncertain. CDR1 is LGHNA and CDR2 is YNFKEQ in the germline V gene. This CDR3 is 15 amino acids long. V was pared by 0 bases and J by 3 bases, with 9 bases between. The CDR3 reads CASSQDSHDKNIQYF. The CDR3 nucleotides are TGTGCCAGCAGCCAAGATAGCCACGACAAAAACATTCAGTACTTC.